This paragraph covers one TCR beta chain sequence. The junction shows a germline mismatch at one end, possibly a read error. These data come from a study of CD4 and CD8 cells across lung adenocarcinoma regions. Germline V CDR1 and CDR2: SGHAT, FQNNGV. This CDR3 region has 15 residues. TCRdb redid the calling of the PCR reads with MiXCR, one entry per CDR3 protein. The table shows approximately 10,000 distinct CDR3 sequences, with roughly three fifths occurring only once. Donors had localized lung adenocarcinoma, a non-small cell lung cancer. The V gene is TRBV11-2, the J gene TRBJ2-1; no definite D call. The J call is in doubt because the DNA end fits TRBJ2-7 better. This TCR was recovered from a male donor with lung adenocarcinoma. The CD4 and CD8 labels of this study may be unreliable. Source material: CD8+ T cells from the margin of a lung tumor. In nucleotides, the CDR3 is TGTGCCAGCGGCTTAGACCCTGGCGGCAGATATGAGCAGTACTTC. The encoded protein is CASGLDPGGRYEQYF.